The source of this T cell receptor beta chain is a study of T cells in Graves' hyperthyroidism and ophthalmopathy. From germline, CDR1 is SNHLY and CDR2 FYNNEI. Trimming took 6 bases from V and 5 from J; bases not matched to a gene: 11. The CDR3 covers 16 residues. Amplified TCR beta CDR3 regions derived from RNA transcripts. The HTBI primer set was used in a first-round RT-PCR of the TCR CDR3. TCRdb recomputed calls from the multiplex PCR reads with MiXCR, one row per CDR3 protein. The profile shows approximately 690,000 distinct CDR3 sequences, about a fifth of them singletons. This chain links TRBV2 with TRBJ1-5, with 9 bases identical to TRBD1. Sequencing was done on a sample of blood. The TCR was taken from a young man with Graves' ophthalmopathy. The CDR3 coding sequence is TGTGCCAGCAGCGCGCGGGACAGGGCTTTCTATCAGCCCCAGCATTTT. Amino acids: CASSARDRAFYQPQHF. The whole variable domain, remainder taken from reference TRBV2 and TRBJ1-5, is EPEVTQTPSHQVTQMGQEVILRCVPISNHLYFYWYRQILGQKVEFLVSFYNNEISEKSEIFDDQFSVERPDGSNFTLKIRSTKLEDSAMYFCASSARDRAFYQPQHFGDGTRLSIL.